One and the same sample provided the 14 T cell receptor beta chains below, sequenced in a study of T-cell memory formation after mild COVID-19. MiXCR was run by TCRdb on the 5' RACE reads, yielding one entry per CDR3 protein. This sample has roughly 250,000 distinct CDR3 sequences, with around 17% found just once. The sequenced material came from PBMCs or a T cell subset sorted from them (not recorded which). The receptors were sampled from a man younger than 35 who had mild COVID-19 (a few samples of this study predate the infection). Cell type and time point are not known.

This clonotype was seen a handful of times. The chain couples TRBV12-3 or TRBV12-4 to TRBJ2-7; the D gene is possibly TRBD1 (6 bases). Trimming pared 5 bases from V and 6 bases from J, leaving 14 bases between. The CDR3 is 13 residues long. CDR3 nucleotides: TGTGCCAGCAGTCTTACAGGGTACGGCGAGCAGTACTTC. Residues: CASSLTGYGEQYF.

This clonotype appeared a few times. The chain couples TRBV20-1 to TRBJ1-4; a possible D gene is TRBD1 (6 bases). CDR3 length: 15 residues. Trimming took 3 bases from V and 0 from J, leaving 11 bases between them. The V gene's germline CDR1 is DFQATT and CDR2 SNEGSKA (reference sequence). Here the CDR3 reads CSARSRQATNEKLFF. The CDR3 DNA reads TGCAGTGCTAGGAGTAGACAGGCAACTAATGAAAAACTGTTTTTT.

This clonotype was counted between two and nine times. The chain employs TRBV12-3 or TRBV12-4 and TRBJ2-7; D remains ambiguous. V lost 1 base, J lost 5 bases, and 6 bases lay in between. The CDR3 contains 12 residues. CDR3 sequence reads: CASSLGENEQYV. CDR3 sequence (DNA): TGTGCCAGCAGTTTAGGGGAAAACGAGCAGTACGTC.

The chain has TRBV7-2 and TRBJ1-2; 9 bases map to TRBD1. Germline V CDR1 and CDR2: SGHTA, FQGNSA. The CDR3 covers 15 residues. Trimming took 5 bases from V and 0 from J; bases not matched to a gene: 4. The DNA of the CDR3 is TGTGCCAGCAGCGTCTGGACAGGGGCTAACTATGGCTACACCTTC. Translation: CASSVWTGANYGYTF.

This clonotype was seen at least ten times. The chain employs TRBV5-1 and TRBJ2-2; D may be TRBD1 or TRBD2 (5 bases each). Trimming took 4 bases from V and 2 from J, leaving 6 bases between them. CDR1 is SGHRS and CDR2 is YFSETQ in the germline V gene. The CDR3 length is 13 residues. CDR3 sequence reads: CASSGGNTGELFF. CDR3 coding DNA: TGCGCCAGCAGCGGGGGAAACACCGGGGAGCTGTTTTTT.

This clonotype came up once. The rearrangement uses TRBV6-6 and TRBJ2-7; tentatively, D is TRBD1 (7 bases). This CDR3 has 17 amino acids. V was trimmed by 8 bases and J by 0 bases, leaving 23 bases between them. The V gene's germline CDR1 is MNHNY and CDR2 SVGAGI (reference sequence). CDR3 loop: CASYGGGTGPNSYEQYV. The CDR3, as DNA: TGTGCCAGCTACGGAGGGGGCACAGGACCTAACTCCTACGAGCAGTACGTC.

This clonotype was observed a few times. CDR3 coding DNA: TGTGCCAGCAGCCAAGCAGTCAGGGAAGGTGGCTACACCTTC. Translation: CASSQAVREGGYTF. The rearrangement uses TRBV3-1 and TRBJ1-2; D perhaps matches TRBD1 (5 bases). V dropped 1 base and J dropped 7 bases, with 13 bases sitting between them. CDR3 size: 14 residues. Germline CDR1 reads LGHDT; CDR2 reads YNNKEL (reference sequence).

V gene TRBV20-1 combines with J gene TRBJ2-2; D might be TRBD2 (6 bases). Deletions cut 6 bases from V and 2 bases from J, with 13 bases between. The CDR3 has 14 residues. The germline gives CDR1 DFQATT, CDR2 SNEGSKA (reference sequence). The CDR3 loop is CSALAGSNTGELFF. The CDR3 bases are TGCAGTGCGTTGGCCGGGAGCAACACCGGGGAGCTGTTTTTT.

The genes are TRBV4-2 and TRBJ1-1, with 7 bases lining up with TRBD1. Germline-derived CDR1 and CDR2 are LGHNA and YNFKEQ. V was pared by 1 base and J by 0 bases, with 14 bases of the junction left unmatched. The CDR3 covers 19 residues. DNA for the CDR3: TGTGCCAGCAGCCAAGGCTATCCACCGGACAGGCCCATGAACACTGAAGCTTTCTTT. It specifies CASSQGYPPDRPMNTEAFF.

This clonotype was seen a handful of times. The rearrangement joins TRBV7-3 to TRBJ2-6, with D uncertain. V was shortened by 5 bases and J by 4 bases, with 15 bases between the two germline ends. Per germline, CDR1 SGHTA and CDR2 FQGTGA. The CDR3 length is 16 residues. CDR3 DNA sequence: TGTGCCAGCAGCCCGGCCGGGTACTACGGGGCCAACGTCCTGACTTTC. Its protein is CASSPAGYYGANVLTF. Together with reference TRBV7-3 and TRBJ2-6, the CDR3 gives the full variable domain: GAGVSQTPSNKVTEKGKYVELRCDPISGHTALYWYRQSLGQGPEFLIYFQGTGAADDSGLPNDRFFAVRPEGSVSTLKIQRTERGDSAVYLCASSPAGYYGANVLTFGAGSRLTVL.

This clonotype turned up a few times. This sequence joins TRBV5-1 and TRBJ1-1, with 9 nucleotides matching TRBD1. V lost 0 bases and J lost 5; bases outside the gene matches: 5. Looked up from germline, CDR1 is SGHRS and CDR2 is YFSETQ. The CDR3 totals 15 residues. In DNA, the CDR3 is TGCGCCAGCAGCTTGGTGGACAGGGGTGGAACTGAAGCTTTCTTT. It codes for CASSLVDRGGTEAFF.

The V gene is TRBV24-1, the J gene TRBJ2-3; either TRBD1 or TRBD2 may fit D (5 bases each). The germline V gene encodes CDR1 KGHDR and CDR2 SFDVKD. The CDR3 runs to 14 residues. Trimming pared 5 bases from V and 6 bases from J, leaving 14 bases between. DNA for the CDR3: TGTGCCACCAGTGCGGTGGGGACGGGGGATACGCAGTATTTT. This sequence encodes CATSAVGTGDTQYF.

DNA for the CDR3: TGTGCCAGCAGGGGACAGGGGGCCACCGGGGAGCTGTTTTTT. This gives the protein CASRGQGATGELFF. The chain is built from TRBV6-6 and TRBJ2-2; 12 positions match TRBD1. From germline, CDR1 is MNHNY and CDR2 SVGAGI (reference sequence). CDR3 size: 14 residues. Unmatched junction bases numbered 0, after V lost 6 bases and J lost 4 bases.

The V and J genes are TRBV10-3 and TRBJ2-7; no clear D gene. Per germline, CDR1 ENHRY and CDR2 SYGVKD. The CDR3 is 15 amino acids. V lost 3 bases and J lost 0, with 12 bases in between. The CDR3 DNA reads as TGTGCCATCAGTGATCCGGACCATAGCTCCTACGAGCAGTACTTC. Residues: CAISDPDHSSYEQYF.